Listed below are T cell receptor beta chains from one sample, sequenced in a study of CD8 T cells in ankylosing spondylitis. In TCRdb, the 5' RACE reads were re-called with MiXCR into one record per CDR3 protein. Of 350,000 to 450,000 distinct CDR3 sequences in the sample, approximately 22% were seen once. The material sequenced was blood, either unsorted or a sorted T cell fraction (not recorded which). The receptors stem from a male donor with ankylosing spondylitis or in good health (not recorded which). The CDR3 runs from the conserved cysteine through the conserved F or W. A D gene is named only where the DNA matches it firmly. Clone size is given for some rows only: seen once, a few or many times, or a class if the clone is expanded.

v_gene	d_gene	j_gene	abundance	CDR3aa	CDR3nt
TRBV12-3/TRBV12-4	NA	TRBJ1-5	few	CASSLSVWPQHF	TGTGCCAGCAGTTTATCGGTTTGGCCCCAGCATTTT
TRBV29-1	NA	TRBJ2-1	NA	CSVEDAGEQFF	TGCAGCGTTGAAGACGCGGGTGAGCAGTTCTTC
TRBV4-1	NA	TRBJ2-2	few	CASSPIPGQADTGELFF	TGCGCCAGCAGCCCTATTCCTGGGCAGGCGGACACCGGGGAGCTGTTTTTT
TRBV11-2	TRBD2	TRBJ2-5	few	CASSPQPGTSALSTQYF	TGTGCCAGCAGCCCCCAACCCGGGACTAGTGCGCTGTCGACCCAGTACTTC
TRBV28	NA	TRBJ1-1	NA	CALGAGLGTEAFF	TGTGCCCTCGGAGCGGGTCTGGGCACTGAAGCTTTCTTT
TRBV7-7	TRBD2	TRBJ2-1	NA	CASSLSGTPPYNEQFF	TGTGCCAGCAGCTTAAGCGGGACTCCCCCCTACAATGAGCAGTTCTTC
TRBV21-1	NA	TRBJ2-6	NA	CASSLPGAGQRPSGANVLTF	TGTGCCAGCAGCCTACCAGGGGCGGGACAGAGGCCCTCTGGGGCCAACGTCCTGACTTTC
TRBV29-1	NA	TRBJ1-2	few	CSVYRLNYGYTF	TGCAGCGTGTACAGACTTAACTATGGCTACACCTTC
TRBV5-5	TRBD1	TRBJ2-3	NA	CASSSGQVSTDTQYF	TGTGCCAGCAGCTCCGGACAGGTTAGCACAGATACGCAGTATTTT
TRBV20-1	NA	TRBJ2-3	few	CSAPSGDTQYF	TGCAGTGCCCCTAGTGGAGATACGCAGTATTTT
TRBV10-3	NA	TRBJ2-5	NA	CAISEDMGAGYQETQYF	TGTGCCATCAGCGAAGATATGGGGGCGGGGTACCAAGAGACCCAGTACTTC
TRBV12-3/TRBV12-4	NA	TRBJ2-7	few	CASSPLPGGHEQYF	TGTGCCAGCAGTCCCTTGCCAGGGGGGCACGAGCAGTACTTC
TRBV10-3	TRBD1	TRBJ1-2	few	CAISGTEHGYTF	TGTGCCATCAGCGGGACAGAGCATGGCTACACCTTC
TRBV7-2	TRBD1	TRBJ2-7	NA	CASSEAGTGSYEQYF	TGTGCCAGCAGCGAAGCCGGGACAGGGTCATACGAGCAGTACTTC
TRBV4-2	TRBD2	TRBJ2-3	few	CASSQDAGGPTDTQYF	TGTGCCAGCAGCCAAGATGCGGGGGGGCCCACAGATACGCAGTATTTT
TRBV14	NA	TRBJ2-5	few	CASSTRLRQETQYF	TGTGCCAGCAGCACCCGACTACGTCAAGAGACCCAGTACTTC
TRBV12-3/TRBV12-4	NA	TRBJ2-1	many	CASSLRYNEQFF	TGTGCCAGCAGTTTACGTTACAATGAGCAGTTCTTC
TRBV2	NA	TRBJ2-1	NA	CASSVWDGSYNEQFF	TGTGCCAGCAGTGTTTGGGACGGTTCCTACAATGAGCAGTTCTTC
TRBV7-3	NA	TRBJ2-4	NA	CASSPPAKDERGIQYF	TGTGCCAGCAGCCCGCCAGCTAAGGACGAAAGAGGCATTCAGTACTTC
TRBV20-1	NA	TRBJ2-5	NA	CSARDEDRFTTQYF	TGCAGTGCTAGAGATGAAGACAGGTTTACGACCCAGTACTTC
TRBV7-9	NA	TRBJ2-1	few	CASSSPGHNYNEQFF	TGTGCCAGCAGCTCGCCGGGACATAATTACAATGAGCAGTTCTTC
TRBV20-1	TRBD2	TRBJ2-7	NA	CSAREGGGTVNEQYF	TGCAGTGCTAGAGAAGGCGGGGGGACCGTCAACGAGCAGTACTTC
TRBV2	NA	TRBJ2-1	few	CASGERYNEQFF	TGTGCCAGCGGGGAGAGGTACAATGAGCAGTTCTTC
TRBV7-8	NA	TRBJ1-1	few	CASSIQAEAFF	TGTGCCAGCAGCATCCAGGCTGAAGCTTTCTTT
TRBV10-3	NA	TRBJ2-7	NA	CAISSGQFTYEQYF	TGTGCCATCAGTTCGGGACAATTCACCTACGAGCAGTACTTC
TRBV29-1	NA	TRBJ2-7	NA	CSVSGPHYEQYF	TGCAGCGTGTCGGGACCCCACTACGAGCAGTACTTC
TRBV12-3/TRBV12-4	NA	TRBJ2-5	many	CASSWGETQYF	TGTGCCAGCAGTTGGGGAGAGACCCAGTACTTC
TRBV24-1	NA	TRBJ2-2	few	CATSDLSQNTGELFF	TGTGCCACCAGTGATTTGAGCCAGAACACCGGGGAGCTGTTTTTT
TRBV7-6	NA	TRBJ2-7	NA	CASSPDRLSYEQYF	TGTGCCAGCAGCCCGGATCGGCTCTCCTACGAGCAGTACTTC
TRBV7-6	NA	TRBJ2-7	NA	CASSPGTAAYEQYF	TGTGCCAGCAGCCCCGGGACGGCGGCCTACGAGCAGTACTTC
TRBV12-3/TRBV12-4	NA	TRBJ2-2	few	CASRGGSANTGELFF	TGTGCCAGCAGGGGGGGCAGCGCGAACACCGGGGAGCTGTTTTTT
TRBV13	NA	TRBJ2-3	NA	CASSLKSEADTDTQYF	TGTGCCAGCAGCTTAAAGTCCGAAGCGGACACAGATACGCAGTATTTT
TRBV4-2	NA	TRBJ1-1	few	CASSLGSNTEVFF	TGTGCCAGCAGCCTCGGGTCGAACACTGAAGTTTTCTTT
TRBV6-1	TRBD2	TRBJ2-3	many	CASSATSGAFTDTQYF	TGTGCCAGCAGTGCCACTAGCGGGGCGTTCACAGATACGCAGTATTTT
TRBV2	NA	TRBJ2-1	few	CASSERADRVRGYNEQFF	TGTGCCAGCAGTGAAAGGGCCGACCGGGTAAGGGGGTACAATGAGCAGTTCTTC
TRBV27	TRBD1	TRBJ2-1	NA	CATSSRPGQGINEQFF	TGTGCCACCAGTTCCCGGCCGGGACAGGGTATCAATGAGCAGTTCTTC
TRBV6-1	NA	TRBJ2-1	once	CASQEGVAVSYNEQFF	TGTGCCAGCCAAGAGGGAGTAGCGGTTTCCTACAATGAGCAGTTCTTC
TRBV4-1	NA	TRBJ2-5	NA	CASSQQNQETQNF	TGCGCCAGCAGCCAACAAAATCAAGAGACCCAGAACTTC
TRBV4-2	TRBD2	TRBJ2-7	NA	CASSPSYSGESYEQYF	TGTGCCAGCAGCCCCAGTTATAGCGGGGAATCCTACGAGCAGTACTTC
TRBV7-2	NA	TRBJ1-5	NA	CASSSTVRQPQHF	TGTGCCAGCAGCTCGACAGTTCGTCAGCCCCAGCATTTT
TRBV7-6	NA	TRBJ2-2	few	CASSPRLWTGNTGELFF	TGTGCCAGCAGCCCCAGGCTTTGGACTGGGAACACCGGGGAGCTGTTTTTT
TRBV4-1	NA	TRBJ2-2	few	CASSQDPWVRSVAGELFF	TGCGCCAGCAGCCAAGACCCCTGGGTTAGGAGTGTCGCCGGGGAGCTGTTTTTT
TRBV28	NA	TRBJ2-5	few	CASSSRSQETQYF	TGTGCCAGCAGTTCAAGAAGCCAAGAGACCCAGTACTTC
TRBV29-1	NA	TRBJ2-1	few	CSVLGGAPNKQFF	TGCAGCGTTCTGGGGGGGGCCCCCAATAAGCAGTTCTTC
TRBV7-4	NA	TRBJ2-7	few	CASSSSEREPYEQYF	TGTGCCAGCAGCTCCTCGGAAAGGGAACCATACGAGCAGTACTTC
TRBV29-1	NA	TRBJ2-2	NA	CSARQWERTGELFF	TGCAGCGCCCGACAGTGGGAAAGGACCGGGGAGCTGTTTTTT
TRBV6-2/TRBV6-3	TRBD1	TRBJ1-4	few	CASSYGTGEEKLFF	TGTGCCAGCAGTTACGGGACAGGGGAAGAAAAACTGTTTTTT